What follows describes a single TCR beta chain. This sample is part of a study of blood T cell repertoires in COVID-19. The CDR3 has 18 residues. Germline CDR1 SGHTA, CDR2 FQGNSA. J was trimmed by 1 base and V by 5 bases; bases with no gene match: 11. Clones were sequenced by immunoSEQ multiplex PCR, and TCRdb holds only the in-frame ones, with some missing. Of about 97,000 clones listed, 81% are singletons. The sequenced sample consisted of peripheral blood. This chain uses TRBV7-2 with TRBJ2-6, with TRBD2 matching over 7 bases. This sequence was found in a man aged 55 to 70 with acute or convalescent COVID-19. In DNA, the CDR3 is TGTGCCAGCAGCCGGGAGGCAGGATGGAGATCTGGGGCCAACGTCCTGACTTTC. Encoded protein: CASSREAGWRSGANVLTF.